These T cell receptor beta chains were read from a single sample in a study of blood T cells in healthy people across ages. TCRdb re-analysed the 5' RACE reads in MiXCR, keeping a single row per CDR3 protein. The data show approximately 580,000 distinct CDR3 sequences, with approximately 25% seen just once and just under 9% held by the top ten. These data also formed part of another study, on T cells of mothers and their children.

Sequenced material: blood. All receptors derive from a boy aged 5-17 years in good health. CDR3s include the opening cysteine and the closing phenylalanine or tryptophan. D genes are given only for firm matches. Clone size is not always given. Where it is, it says once, few, many or a class for expanded clones.

TRBD1,TRBJ1-2,TRBV28,.,CASRRTGNSYGYTF,TGTGCCAGCAGGCGGACAGGGAACTCCTATGGCTACACCTTC
TRBD2,TRBJ2-7,TRBV11-2,few,CASRQNRDYKLEQYF,TGTGCCAGCAGGCAAAACCGGGACTACAAATTAGAGCAGTACTTC
.,TRBJ2-7,TRBV10-3,.,CAISVDRTTYEQYF,TGTGCCATCAGTGTCGACAGGACAACCTACGAGCAGTACTTC
TRBD1,TRBJ2-7,TRBV20-1,few,CSTKQGAYEQYF,TGCAGTACCAAGCAGGGGGCCTACGAGCAGTACTTC
.,TRBJ2-7,TRBV28,.,CASASSGFEQYF,TGTGCCAGCGCTTCCTCAGGGTTCGAGCAGTACTTC
.,TRBJ1-3,TRBV7-9,.,CASREGFGNTIYF,TGTGCCAGCAGAGAGGGATTTGGAAACACCATATATTTT
.,TRBJ1-3,TRBV4-1,many,CASILPGPKAGNTIYF,TGCGCCAGCATCCTCCCGGGACCTAAGGCTGGAAACACCATATATTTT
.,TRBJ2-5,TRBV7-9,.,CASSLAASTSGETQYF,TGTGCCAGCAGCTTAGCGGCCTCGACTAGTGGGGAGACCCAGTACTTC
.,TRBJ1-2,TRBV28,.,CASSSSGTKDYGYTF,TGTGCCAGCAGTTCGTCGGGAACCAAGGACTATGGCTACACCTTC
.,TRBJ2-2,TRBV28,.,CASRSLDTARAGELFF,TGTGCCAGCAGATCCCTGGACACGGCGAGGGCCGGGGAGCTGTTTTTT
TRBD2,TRBJ2-1,TRBV5-6,.,CASSARRLAGGYNEQFF,TGTGCCAGCAGCGCTCGACGACTAGCGGGGGGGTACAATGAGCAGTTCTTC
TRBD2,TRBJ2-5,TRBV28,few,CASSRIGLAGGRETQYF,TGTGCCAGCAGCCGGATCGGGCTAGCGGGGGGCCGGGAGACCCAGTACTTC
TRBD2,TRBJ2-3,TRBV20-1,many,CSAREGLAGGSVTQYF,TGCAGTGCTAGAGAAGGACTAGCGGGGGGTTCAGTTACGCAGTATTTT
.,TRBJ2-1,TRBV19,few,CASSRAGIHNEQFF,TGTGCCAGTAGTAGGGCAGGGATACACAATGAGCAGTTCTTC
TRBD2,TRBJ2-1,TRBV7-9,.,CASSPLAGARNEQFF,TGTGCCAGCAGCCCACTAGCGGGAGCACGCAATGAGCAGTTCTTC
TRBD1,TRBJ1-2,TRBV4-1,.,CASSQTRQGGNYGYTF,TGCGCCAGCAGCCAGACCAGACAGGGAGGAAACTATGGCTACACCTTC
.,TRBJ1-5,TRBV27,.,CASGKGLLPKGQPQHF,TGTGCCAGCGGTAAGGGACTTCTACCTAAGGGGCAGCCCCAGCATTTT
TRBD1,TRBJ1-2,TRBV3-1,.,CASSQRDRGHGYTF,TGTGCCAGCAGCCAAAGAGACAGGGGTCATGGCTACACCTTC
.,TRBJ1-5,TRBV5-4,few,CASSSSDSGNQPQHF,TGTGCCAGCAGCTCCTCGGACAGCGGCAATCAGCCCCAGCATTTT
TRBD1,TRBJ2-1,TRBV20-1,once,CSASTPDRGRRNEQFF,TGCAGTGCTAGTACTCCGGACAGGGGGCGAAGGAATGAGCAGTTCTTC
TRBD2,TRBJ2-7,TRBV13,few,CASSSTGLAFPPTGIALYEQYF,TGTGCCAGCAGCTCCACAGGACTAGCTTTCCCCCCTACCGGAATCGCCCTCTACGAGCAGTACTTC
TRBD2,TRBJ2-5,TRBV7-2,few,CASSLERGTQYF,TGTGCCAGCAGCTTAGAGCGGGGGACCCAGTACTTC
.,TRBJ1-1,TRBV27,few,CASADSKTSGTEAFF,TGTGCCAGCGCAGATTCTAAAACCTCGGGCACTGAAGCTTTCTTT
TRBD1,TRBJ2-3,TRBV19,.,CASSTGGWDTQYF,TGTGCCAGTAGTACAGGGGGCTGGGATACGCAGTATTTT
TRBD1,TRBJ2-7,TRBV28,few,CASRRTGLYEQYF,TGTGCCAGCAGGCGGACAGGACTCTACGAGCAGTACTTC
.,TRBJ2-1,TRBV5-5,few,CASSLEPGNEQFF,TGTGCCAGCAGCTTGGAGCCGGGAAATGAGCAGTTCTTC
TRBD1,TRBJ2-7,TRBV2,.,CASEPGQGLSNEQYF,TGTGCCAGCGAGCCGGGACAGGGGCTAAGCAACGAGCAGTACTTC
TRBD1,TRBJ1-2,TRBV20-1,.,CSAFPPGQIYGYTF,TGCAGTGCTTTCCCTCCGGGACAGATCTATGGCTACACCTTC
TRBD2,TRBJ2-1,TRBV6-2/TRBV6-3,.,CASSSAGGLYNEQFF,TGTGCCAGCAGCTCAGCGGGAGGACTCTACAATGAGCAGTTCTTC
TRBD1,TRBJ1-5,TRBV18,.,CASSDRGGNQPQHF,TGTGCCAGCTCAGACAGGGGTGGCAATCAGCCCCAGCATTTT
TRBD1,TRBJ2-5,TRBV3-1,many,CASSPRRTGGQETQYF,TGTGCCAGCAGCCCAAGGAGGACAGGCGGACAAGAGACCCAGTACTTC
.,TRBJ1-3,TRBV4-3,few,CASSQDGGFSGNTIYF,TGCGCCAGCAGCCAAGACGGGGGTTTCTCTGGAAACACCATATATTTT
.,TRBJ2-1,TRBV5-1,few,CASSSSTGRPYGEQFF,TGCGCCAGCAGCTCCTCTACAGGGAGGCCTTACGGTGAGCAGTTCTTC
.,TRBJ2-1,TRBV6-6,.,CASKGYSARFSYNEQFF,TGTGCCAGCAAAGGGTACAGCGCGCGGTTCTCCTACAATGAGCAGTTCTTC
TRBD1,TRBJ2-7,TRBV12-3/TRBV12-4,few,CASGQTGIHEQYF,TGTGCCAGCGGACAGACAGGGATCCACGAGCAGTACTTC
TRBD2,TRBJ2-1,TRBV7-9,many,CASSLGLAGNNEQFF,TGTGCCAGCAGCCTCGGACTAGCTGGGAACAATGAGCAGTTCTTC
.,TRBJ2-2,TRBV4-1,many,CASSPAQGNTGELFF,TGCGCCAGCAGCCCGGCACAGGGGAACACCGGGGAGCTGTTTTTT
.,TRBJ2-5,TRBV4-1,.,CASSQDRMQRTQETQYF,TGCGCCAGCAGCCAAGATCGGATGCAGAGAACCCAAGAGACCCAGTACTTC
.,TRBJ2-1,TRBV4-3,few,CASSQEDPASDNEQFF,TGCGCCAGCAGCCAAGAAGACCCAGCCTCGGACAATGAGCAGTTCTTC
.,TRBJ2-3,TRBV6-5,few,CASSYDTQDTQYF,TGTGCCAGCAGTTACGACACGCAAGATACGCAGTATTTT
TRBD2,TRBJ2-5,TRBV19,.,CASSSRTSGAQETQYF,TGTGCCAGTAGTTCCCGGACTAGCGGGGCCCAAGAGACCCAGTACTTC
.,TRBJ2-1,TRBV7-2,.,CASSPGARQFF,TGTGCCAGCAGCCCGGGCGCGAGGCAGTTCTTC
.,TRBJ1-5,TRBV15,few,CATSRENQPQHF,TGTGCCACCAGCAGGGAGAATCAGCCCCAGCATTTT
.,TRBJ1-3,TRBV5-1,.,CASSLLAESSGNTIYF,TGCGCCAGCAGCTTGCTCGCGGAAAGCTCTGGAAACACCATATATTTT
.,TRBJ2-6,TRBV10-3,.,CAISGGANVLTF,TGTGCCATCAGTGGTGGGGCCAACGTCCTGACTTTC
.,TRBJ2-1,TRBV12-3/TRBV12-4,.,CASLRVSSYNEQLF,TGTGCCAGTCTGCGGGTTAGCTCCTACAATGAGCAGCTCTTC
TRBD1,TRBJ2-6,TRBV29-1,few,CSVRQGNGANVLTF,TGCAGCGTGAGACAGGGTAATGGGGCCAACGTCCTGACTTTC
.,TRBJ2-3,TRBV6-6,.,CAINNRDLSTDTQYF,TGTGCCATTAACAACCGGGACCTGAGCACAGATACGCAGTATTTT
TRBD1,TRBJ2-1,TRBV6-1,few,CASTVDRGSYNEQFF,TGTGCCAGCACCGTGGACAGGGGATCCTACAATGAGCAGTTCTTC
.,TRBJ1-1,TRBV7-9,few,CASSQPTRIEAFF,TGTGCCAGCAGCCAGCCTACAAGGATTGAGGCTTTCTTT
.,TRBJ1-1,TRBV29-1,few,CSAWRTEAFF,TGCAGCGCCTGGCGGACTGAAGCTTTCTTT
TRBD2,TRBJ2-3,TRBV6-4,many,CASSDSGGASDTQYF,TGTGCCAGCAGTGACAGCGGGGGGGCCTCAGATACGCAGTATTTT
.,TRBJ2-7,TRBV3-1,.,CASSQGLWEEQYF,TGTGCCAGCAGCCAAGGCTTGTGGGAAGAGCAGTACTTC
.,TRBJ2-1,TRBV11-1,.,CASSLSPSEGTAYNEQFF,TGTGCCAGCAGCTTAAGCCCCTCGGAGGGAACGGCTTACAATGAGCAGTTCTTC